This T cell receptor beta chain was obtained from a study of monozygotic twins with cystic fibrosis. V lost 0 bases, J lost 0 bases, and 11 bases lay in between. Germline CDR1 reads SQVTM; CDR2 reads ANQGSEA. CDR3 length: 15 amino acids. The protocol was immunoSEQ multiplex PCR, while the TCRdb copy is restricted to in-frame clones and leaves out a portion. There are around 34,000 clones in the sample; under 95% occur only once, and roughly 1% lies in the top ten. The sequence was obtained from a girl aged 2 to 9 with cystic fibrosis. Sequenced: blood. V and J are TRBV29-1 and TRBJ1-1, with unresolved D. The chain's CDR3 is CSVEDPRDMNTEAFF. The CDR3 DNA reads as TGCAGCGTTGAAGATCCGAGAGACATGAACACTGAAGCTTTCTTT.